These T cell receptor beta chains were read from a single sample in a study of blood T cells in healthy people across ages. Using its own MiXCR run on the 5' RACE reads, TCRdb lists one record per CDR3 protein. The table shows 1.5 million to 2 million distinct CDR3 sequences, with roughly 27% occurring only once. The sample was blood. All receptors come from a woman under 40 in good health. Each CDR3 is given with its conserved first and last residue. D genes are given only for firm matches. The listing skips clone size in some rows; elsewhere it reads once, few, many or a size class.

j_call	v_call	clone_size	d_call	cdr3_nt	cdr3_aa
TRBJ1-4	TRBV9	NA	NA	NA	CASSVGPGAAPNEKLFF
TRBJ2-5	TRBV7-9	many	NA	TGTGCCAGCAGCGACAAACGGGACATACAAGAGACCCAGTACTTC	CASSDKRDIQETQYF
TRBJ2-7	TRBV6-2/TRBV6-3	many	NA	TGTGCCAGCAGTTACTCGAGACAAAGCGAGCAGTACTTC	CASSYSRQSEQYF
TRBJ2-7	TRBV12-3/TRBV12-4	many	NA	TGTGCCAGCAGCTCCCTGGTCTCCTACGAGCAGTACTTC	CASSSLVSYEQYF
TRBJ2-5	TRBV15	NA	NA	TGTGCCACCGGGGTGGGCAGGGGTCGAGAGACCCAGTACTTC	CATGVGRGRETQYF
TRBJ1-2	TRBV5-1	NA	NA	TGCGCCAGCAGCTGGGGGGGAGTAGATGGCTACACCTTC	CASSWGGVDGYTF
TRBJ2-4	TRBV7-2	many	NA	TGTGCCAGCAGTCACTCTTTCGGGACGACAAACATTCAGTACTTC	CASSHSFGTTNIQYF
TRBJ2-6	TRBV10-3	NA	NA	TGTGCCATCAGTGACCAAATTCCTGGGGCCAACGTCCTGACTTTC	CAISDQIPGANVLTF
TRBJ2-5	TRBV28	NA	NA	TGTGCCAGCAGTTTAGGGGACGGAGCTGGGGGGCAGTACTTC	CASSLGDGAGGQYF
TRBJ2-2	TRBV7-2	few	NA	TGTGCCAGCAGCTCAATCCGCCGATTCACCACCGGGGAGCTGTTTTTT	CASSSIRRFTTGELFF
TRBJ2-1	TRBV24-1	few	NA	TGTGCCACCAGTGATTCAATAGATAAGGGGGATGAGCAGTTCTTC	CATSDSIDKGDEQFF
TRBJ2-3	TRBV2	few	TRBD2	TGCGCCACCGGACTAGCGGGAGGGCCGACAGATACGCAGTATTTT	CATGLAGGPTDTQYF
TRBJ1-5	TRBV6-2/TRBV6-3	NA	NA	TGTGCCACCGGGGGGCAGACTAATAATCAGCCCCAGCATTTT	CATGGQTNNQPQHF
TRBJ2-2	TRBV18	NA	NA	TGTGCCAGCTCACCAGTTGGGACTGTCTTACGGGAGCTGTTTTTT	CASSPVGTVLRELFF
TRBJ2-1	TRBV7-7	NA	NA	TGTGCCAGCAGCTTAGGTGGTGTAGGGCAGGGTCACTACAATGAGCAGTTCTTC	CASSLGGVGQGHYNEQFF
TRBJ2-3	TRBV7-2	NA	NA	TGTGCCAGCAGCCGGGCGGGTGGCGGCCTAGGAGGCACAGATACGCAGTATTTT	CASSRAGGGLGGTDTQYF
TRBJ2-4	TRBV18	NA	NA	TGTGCCAGCTCACCCGGACTCCAGATGGGAAACATTCAGTACTTC	CASSPGLQMGNIQYF